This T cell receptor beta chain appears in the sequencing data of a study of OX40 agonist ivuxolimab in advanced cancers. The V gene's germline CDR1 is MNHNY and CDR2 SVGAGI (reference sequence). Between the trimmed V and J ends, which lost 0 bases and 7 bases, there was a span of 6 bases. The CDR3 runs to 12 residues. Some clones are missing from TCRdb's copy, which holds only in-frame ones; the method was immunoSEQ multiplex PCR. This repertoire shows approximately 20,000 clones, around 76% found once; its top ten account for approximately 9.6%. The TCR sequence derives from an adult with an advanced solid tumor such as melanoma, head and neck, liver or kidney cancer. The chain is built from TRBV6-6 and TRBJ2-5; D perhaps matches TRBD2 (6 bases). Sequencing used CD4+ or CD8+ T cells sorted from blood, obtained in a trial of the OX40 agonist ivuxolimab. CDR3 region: CASSYSGGTQYF. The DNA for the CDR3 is TGTGCCAGCAGTTACTCGGGGGGGACCCAGTACTTC.